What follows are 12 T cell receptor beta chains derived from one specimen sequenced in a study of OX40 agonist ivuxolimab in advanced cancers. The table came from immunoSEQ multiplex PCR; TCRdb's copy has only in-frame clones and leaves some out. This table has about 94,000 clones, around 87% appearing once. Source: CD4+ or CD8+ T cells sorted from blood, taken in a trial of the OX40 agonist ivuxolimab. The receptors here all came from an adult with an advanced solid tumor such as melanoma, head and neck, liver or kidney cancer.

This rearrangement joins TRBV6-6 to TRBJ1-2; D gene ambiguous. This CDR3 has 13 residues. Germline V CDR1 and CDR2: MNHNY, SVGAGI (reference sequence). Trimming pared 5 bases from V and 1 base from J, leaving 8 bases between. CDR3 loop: CASSRTVNYGYTF. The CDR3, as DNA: TGTGCCAGCAGTCGGACGGTTAACTATGGCTACACCTTC.

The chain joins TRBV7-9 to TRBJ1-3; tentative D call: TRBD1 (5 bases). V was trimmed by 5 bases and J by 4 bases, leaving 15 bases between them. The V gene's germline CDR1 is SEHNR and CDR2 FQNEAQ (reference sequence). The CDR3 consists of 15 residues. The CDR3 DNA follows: TGTGCCAGCAGCCCACCTGGGGCAGGGGGAAACACCATATATTTT. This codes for CASSPPGAGGNTIYF. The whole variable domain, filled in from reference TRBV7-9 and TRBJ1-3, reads DTGVSQNPRHKITKRGQNVTFRCDPISEHNRLYWYRQTLGQGPEFLTYFQNEAQLEKSRLLSDRFSAERPKGSFSTLEIQRTEQGDSAMYLCASSPPGAGGNTIYFGEGSWLTVV.

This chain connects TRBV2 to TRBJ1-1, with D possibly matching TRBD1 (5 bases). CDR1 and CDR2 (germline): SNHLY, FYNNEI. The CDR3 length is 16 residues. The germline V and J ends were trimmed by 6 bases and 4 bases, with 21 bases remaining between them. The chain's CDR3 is CASSYHPGGSGTEAFF. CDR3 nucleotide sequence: TGTGCCAGCAGCTACCACCCGGGGGGGTCGGGCACTGAAGCTTTCTTT.

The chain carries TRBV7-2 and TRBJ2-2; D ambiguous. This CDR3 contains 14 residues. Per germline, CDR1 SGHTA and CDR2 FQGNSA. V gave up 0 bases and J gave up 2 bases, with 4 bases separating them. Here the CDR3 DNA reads TGTGCCAGCAGCTTAGCGGGAAACACCGGGGAGCTGTTTTTT. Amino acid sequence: CASSLAGNTGELFF.

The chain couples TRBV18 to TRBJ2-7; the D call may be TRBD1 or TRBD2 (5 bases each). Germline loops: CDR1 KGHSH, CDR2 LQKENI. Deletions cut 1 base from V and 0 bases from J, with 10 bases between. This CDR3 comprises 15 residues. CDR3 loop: CASSPRAGSSYEQYF. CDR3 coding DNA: TGTGCCAGCTCACCACGGGCAGGGAGCTCCTACGAGCAGTACTTC. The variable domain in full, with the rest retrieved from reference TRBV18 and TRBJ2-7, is NAGVMQNPRHLVRRRGQEARLRCSPMKGHSHVYWYRQLPEEGLKFMVYLQKENIIDESGMPKERFSAEFPKEGPSILRIQQVVRGDSAAYFCASSPRAGSSYEQYFGPGTRLTVT.

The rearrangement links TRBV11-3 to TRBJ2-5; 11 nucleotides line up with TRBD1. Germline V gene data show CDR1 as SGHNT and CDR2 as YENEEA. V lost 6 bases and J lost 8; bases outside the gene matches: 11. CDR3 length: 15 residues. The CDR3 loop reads CASSSRTGGMTTQYF. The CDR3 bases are TGTGCCAGCAGTTCTAGGACAGGGGGCATGACAACCCAGTACTTC.

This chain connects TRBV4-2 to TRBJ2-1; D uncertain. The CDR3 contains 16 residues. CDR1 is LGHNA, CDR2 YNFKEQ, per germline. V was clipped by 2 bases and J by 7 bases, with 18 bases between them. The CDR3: CASSQSRITPPNEQFF. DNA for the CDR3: TGTGCCAGCAGCCAATCTCGGATCACGCCCCCTAATGAGCAGTTCTTC.

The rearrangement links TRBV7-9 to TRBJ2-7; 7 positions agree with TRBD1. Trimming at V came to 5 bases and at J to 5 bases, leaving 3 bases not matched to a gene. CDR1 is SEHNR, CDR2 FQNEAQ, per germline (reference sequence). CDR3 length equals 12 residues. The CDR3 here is CASSQTGNEQYF. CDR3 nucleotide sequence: TGTGCCAGCAGCCAGACAGGGAACGAGCAGTACTTC.

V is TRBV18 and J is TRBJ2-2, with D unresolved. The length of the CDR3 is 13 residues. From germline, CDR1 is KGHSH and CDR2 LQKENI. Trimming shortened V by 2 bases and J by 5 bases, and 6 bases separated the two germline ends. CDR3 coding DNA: TGTGCCAGCTCACCAGGCGCTACCGGGGAGCTGTTTTTT. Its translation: CASSPGATGELFF.

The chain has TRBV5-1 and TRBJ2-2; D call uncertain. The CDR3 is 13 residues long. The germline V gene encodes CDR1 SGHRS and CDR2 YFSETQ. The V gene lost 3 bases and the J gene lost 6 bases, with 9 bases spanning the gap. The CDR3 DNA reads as TGCGCCAGCAGCTATGACTCCCCCGGGGAGCTGTTTTTT. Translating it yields CASSYDSPGELFF.

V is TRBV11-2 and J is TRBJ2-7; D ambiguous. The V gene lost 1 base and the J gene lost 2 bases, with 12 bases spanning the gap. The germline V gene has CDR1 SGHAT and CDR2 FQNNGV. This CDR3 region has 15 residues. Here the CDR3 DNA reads TGTGCCAGCAGCTTAGGTGGCCGGATCCCCTACGAGCAGTACTTC. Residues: CASSLGGRIPYEQYF.

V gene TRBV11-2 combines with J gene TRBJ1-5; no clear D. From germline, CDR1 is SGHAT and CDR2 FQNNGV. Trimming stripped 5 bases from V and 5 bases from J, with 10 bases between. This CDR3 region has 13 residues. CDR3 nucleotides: TGTGCCAGCAGCCCCGCCCCCTATCAGCCCCAGCATTTT. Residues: CASSPAPYQPQHF.